Reported below is one TCR beta chain. The sample belongs to a study of control samples from healthy donors and cancer patients. Only in-frame clones appear in the TCRdb table, and some are missing; sequencing was by immunoSEQ multiplex PCR. This table has about 120,000 clones, 90% appearing once. The V segment lost 4 bases and the J segment 5 bases; nucleotides outside the gene matches: 3. The CDR3 sequence is 14 residues long. Per germline, CDR1 SGHRS and CDR2 YFSETQ. What was sequenced was blood. The chain couples TRBV5-1 to TRBJ1-4; 9 bases are shared with TRBD1. This TCR was recovered from a man aged 35-49 years in good health. The CDR3 spells CASSKGQGNEKLFF. CDR3 coding DNA: TGCGCCAGCAGCAAAGGACAGGGGAATGAAAAACTGTTTTTT.